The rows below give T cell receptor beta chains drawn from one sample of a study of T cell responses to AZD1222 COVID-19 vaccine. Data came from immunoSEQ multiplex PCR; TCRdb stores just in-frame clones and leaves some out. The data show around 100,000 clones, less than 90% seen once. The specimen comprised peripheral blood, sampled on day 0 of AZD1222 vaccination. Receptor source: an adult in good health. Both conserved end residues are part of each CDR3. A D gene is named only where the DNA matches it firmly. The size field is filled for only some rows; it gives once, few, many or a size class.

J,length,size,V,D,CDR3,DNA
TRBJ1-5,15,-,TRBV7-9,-,CASSPDSSSNQPQHF,TGTGCCAGCAGCCCTGACTCCTCTAGCAATCAGCCCCAGCATTTT
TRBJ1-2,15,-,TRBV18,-,CASSPPLDRPYGYTF,TGTGCCAGCTCACCACCGCTGGACCGGCCCTATGGCTACACCTTC
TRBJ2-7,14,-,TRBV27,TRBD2,CASSYSGRSYEQYF,TGTGCCAGCAGTTATAGCGGGAGAAGCTACGAGCAGTACTTC
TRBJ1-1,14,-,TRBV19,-,CASRPRARDTEAFF,TGTGCCAGTAGGCCCAGGGCTCGAGACACTGAAGCTTTCTTT
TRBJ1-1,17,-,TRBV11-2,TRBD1,CASSLDITGESLTEAFF,TGTGCCAGCAGCCTCGACATTACAGGGGAGTCTTTGACTGAAGCTTTCTTT
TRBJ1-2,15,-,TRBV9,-,CASSPWEGPIYGYTF,TGTGCCAGCAGCCCCTGGGAGGGCCCTATCTATGGCTACACCTTC
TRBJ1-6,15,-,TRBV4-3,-,CASSQGVGGNSPLHF,TGCGCCAGCAGCCAAGGTGTGGGGGGCAATTCACCCCTCCACTTT
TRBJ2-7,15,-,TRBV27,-,CASSPTSDWGYEQYF,TGTGCCAGCAGCCCCACCAGCGACTGGGGCTACGAGCAGTACTTC
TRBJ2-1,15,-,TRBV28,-,CASSTPSANYNEQFF,TGTGCCAGCAGCACCCCTAGCGCGAACTACAATGAGCAGTTCTTC
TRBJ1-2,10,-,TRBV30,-,CAYDTYGYTF,TGTGCCTACGACACCTATGGCTACACCTTC
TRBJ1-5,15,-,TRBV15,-,CATSRDRGSNQPQHF,TGTGCCACCAGCAGAGACAGGGGAAGCAATCAGCCCCAGCATTTT
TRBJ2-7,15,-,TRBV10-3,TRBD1,CAISDPKQGEYEQYF,TGTGCCATCAGTGACCCTAAGCAGGGGGAATACGAGCAGTACTTC
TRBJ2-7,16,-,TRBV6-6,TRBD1,CASTTGQGESSYEQYF,TGTGCCAGCACCACAGGACAGGGCGAAAGCTCCTACGAGCAGTACTTC
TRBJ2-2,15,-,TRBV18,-,CASSPQRQNTGELFF,TGTGCCAGCTCACCACAGCGGCAGAACACCGGGGAGCTGTTTTTT
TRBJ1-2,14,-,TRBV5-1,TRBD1,CASSLGQGTYGYTF,TGCGCCAGCAGCTTGGGACAGGGAACCTATGGCTACACCTTC
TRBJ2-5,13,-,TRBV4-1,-,CASSRTAQETQYF,TGCGCCAGCAGTCGAACCGCACAAGAGACCCAGTACTTC
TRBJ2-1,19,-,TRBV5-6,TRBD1,CASSLRQGRFPKAYNEQFF,TGTGCCAGCAGCCTACGACAGGGGCGATTTCCTAAGGCCTACAATGAGCAGTTCTTC
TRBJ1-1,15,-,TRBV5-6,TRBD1,CASNPTGGRSTEAFF,TGTGCCAGCAACCCTACAGGGGGCAGGAGCACTGAAGCTTTCTTT
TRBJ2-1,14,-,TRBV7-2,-,CASSPSRSVYEQFF,TGTGCCAGCAGCCCAAGCAGATCGGTTTATGAGCAGTTCTTC
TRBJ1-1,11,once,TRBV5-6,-,CASSLVSEAFF,TGTGCCAGCAGCTTGGTCTCTGAAGCTTTCTTT
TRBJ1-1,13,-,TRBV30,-,CAWSIQGLTEAFF,TGTGCCTGGAGTATCCAGGGGCTGACTGAAGCTTTCTTT
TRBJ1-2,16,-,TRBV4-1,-,CASSQWGAGQNYGYTF,TGCGCCAGCAGCCAATGGGGGGCAGGTCAAAACTATGGCTACACCTTC
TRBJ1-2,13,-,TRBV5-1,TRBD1,CASSPGTGDKYTF,TGCGCCAGCAGCCCGGGGACAGGCGATAAGTACACCTTC
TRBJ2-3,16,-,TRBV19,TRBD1,CASSVSGTEHADTQYF,TGTGCCAGTAGTGTCTCCGGGACAGAACACGCCGATACGCAGTATTTT
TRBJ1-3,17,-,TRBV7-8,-,CASSLAGGGAKGNTIYF,TGTGCCAGCAGCTTAGCGGGAGGGGGGGCGAAAGGAAACACCATATATTTT
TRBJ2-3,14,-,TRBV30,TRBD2,CAWIAGGTTDTQYF,TGTGCCTGGATAGCGGGAGGCACCACAGATACGCAGTATTTT
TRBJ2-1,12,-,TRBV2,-,CASSDGGNEQFF,TGTGCCAGCAGTGACGGGGGAAATGAGCAGTTCTTC
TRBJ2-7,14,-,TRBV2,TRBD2,CASSEIRTSGRPDF,TGTGCCAGCAGTGAAATCCGGACTAGCGGGAGGCCGGACTTC
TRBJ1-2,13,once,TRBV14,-,CASSPYQTYGYTF,TGTGCCAGCAGCCCCTATCAAACCTATGGCTACACCTTC
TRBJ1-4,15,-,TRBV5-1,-,CASNLGDSTNEKLFF,TGCGCCAGCAATCTGGGGGATTCCACTAATGAAAAACTGTTTTTT
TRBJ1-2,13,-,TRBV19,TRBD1,CASSPTGGYGYTF,TGTGCCAGTAGCCCAACAGGGGGATATGGCTACACCTTC
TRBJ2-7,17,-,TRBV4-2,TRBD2,CASSQESPGLAGDEQYF,TGTGCCAGCAGCCAAGAAAGCCCAGGACTAGCGGGTGACGAGCAGTACTTC
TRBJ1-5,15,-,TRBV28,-,CASSSSGGFNQPQHF,TGTGCCAGCAGCTCGTCGGGGGGATTCAATCAGCCCCAGCATTTT
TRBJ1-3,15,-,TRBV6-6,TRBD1,CASSPDRVEGNTIYF,TGTGCCAGCAGTCCAGACAGGGTAGAAGGAAACACCATATATTTT
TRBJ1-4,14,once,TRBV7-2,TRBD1,CASSIRQGGEKLFF,TGTGCCAGCAGCATCCGACAGGGAGGAGAAAAACTGTTTTTT
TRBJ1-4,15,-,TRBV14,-,CASSLLGFPNEELFF,TGTGCCAGCAGCCTACTGGGGTTTCCTAATGAAGAACTGTTTTTT
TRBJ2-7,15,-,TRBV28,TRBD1,CASSLWGTDTYEQYF,TGTGCCAGCAGTTTATGGGGGACAGATACTTACGAGCAGTACTTC
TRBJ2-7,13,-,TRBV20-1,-,CSASRRGGTGQYF,TGCAGTGCTAGTCGCAGGGGAGGGACGGGGCAGTACTTC
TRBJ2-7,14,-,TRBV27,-,CASSLYRVPYEQYF,TGTGCCAGCAGTTTGTACAGGGTGCCCTACGAGCAGTACTTC
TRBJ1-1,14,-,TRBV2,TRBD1,CASRDDRGNTEAFF,TGTGCCAGCAGGGACGACAGGGGGAACACTGAAGCTTTCTTT
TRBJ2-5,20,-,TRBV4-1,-,CASSQPSGSRSSPLQETQYF,TGCGCCAGCAGCCAACCCTCGGGGAGTCGCTCATCCCCTTTACAAGAGACCCAGTACTTC
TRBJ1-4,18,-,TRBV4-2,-,CASSQDLSISSRLEKLFF,TGTGCCAGCAGCCAAGATCTTTCTATTTCGTCACGGTTGGAAAAACTGTTTTTT
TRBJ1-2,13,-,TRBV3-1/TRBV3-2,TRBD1,CASSSTGATGYTF,TGTGCCAGCAGCTCTACAGGGGCGACTGGTTACACCTTC
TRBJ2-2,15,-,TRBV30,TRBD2,CAGGALAGGTGELFF,TGTGCCGGAGGTGCTCTAGCGGGAGGGACCGGGGAGCTGTTTTTT
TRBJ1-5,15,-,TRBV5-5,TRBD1,CASGPTGGAGQPQHF,TGTGCCAGCGGCCCTACAGGGGGCGCAGGTCAGCCCCAGCATTTT
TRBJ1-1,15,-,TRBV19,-,CASSIIGRENTEAFF,TGTGCCAGTAGTATCATAGGCAGGGAGAACACTGAAGCTTTCTTT